This T cell receptor (beta chain) came from a study of graft-versus-host responses after intestinal transplantation. About the research overall: Induction using anti-thymocyte globulin, followed by tacrolimus and steroids for 3 to 4 years, was given to all recipients.

Study observations and caveats: Levels of circulating GvH clones at their peak were associated with early post-transplant HvG declines. Detected in recipient marrow were GvH clones, some of which were first observed in ileum or blood. Clonal ratios of graft-versus-host to host-versus-graft in allografts were high for patients exhibiting graft-donor T cell macrochimerism.

Assay: immunoSEQ multiplex PCR; the TCRdb copy retains only in-frame clones and omits some. The sample lists over 40,000 clones, 85% to 95% occurring once. About this clone: Its antigen remains unidentified.

Trimming stripped 6 bases from V and 1 base from J, with 20 bases between. CDR3 length equals 17 residues. Germline values: CDR1 SNHLY, CDR2 FYNNEI. The sequenced sample was unstimulated CD8+ T cells sorted from spleen or lymph node cells, obtained before transplant. The clonotype comes from a human donor who was the organ donor for an intestinal transplant. The chain recombines TRBV2 with TRBJ2-3; TRBD2 might be the D (7 bases). CDR3 sequence reads: CASRGPPRGGRTDTQYF. As DNA, the CDR3 is TGTGCCAGCAGAGGCCCACCTAGGGGGGGGCGCACAGATACGCAGTATTTT.